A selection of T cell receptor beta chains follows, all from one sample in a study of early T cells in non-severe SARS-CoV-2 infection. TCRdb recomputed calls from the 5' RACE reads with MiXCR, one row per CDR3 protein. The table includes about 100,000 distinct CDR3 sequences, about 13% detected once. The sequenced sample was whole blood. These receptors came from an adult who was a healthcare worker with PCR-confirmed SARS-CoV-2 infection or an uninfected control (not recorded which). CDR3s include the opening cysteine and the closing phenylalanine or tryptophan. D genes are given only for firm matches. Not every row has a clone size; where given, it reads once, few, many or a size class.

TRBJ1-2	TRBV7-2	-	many	CASSPGPYGYTF	TGTGCCAGCTCCCCCGGCCCCTATGGCTACACCTTC
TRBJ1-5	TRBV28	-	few	CASSLGGDTNQPQHF	TGTGCCAGCAGTCTGGGAGGGGACACAAATCAGCCCCAGCATTTT
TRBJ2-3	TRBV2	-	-	CASSDSSWADTQYF	TGTGCCAGCAGTGATTCCAGTTGGGCAGATACGCAGTATTTT
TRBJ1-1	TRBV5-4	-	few	CASSLDRWTEAFF	TGTGCCAGCAGCTTGGACCGGTGGACTGAAGCTTTCTTT
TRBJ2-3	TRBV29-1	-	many	CSAPPGIEVTSTDTQYF	TGCAGCGCACCGCCTGGAATTGAAGTAACTAGCACAGATACGCAGTATTTT
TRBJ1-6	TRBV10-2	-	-	CASRAGTITSPLHF	TGCGCCAGCAGAGCCGGGACGATCACTTCACCCCTCCACTTT
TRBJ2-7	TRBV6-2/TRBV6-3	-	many	CASSYSNADGSSYEQYF	TGTGCCAGCAGTTACTCGAACGCAGACGGGTCCTCCTACGAGCAGTACTTC
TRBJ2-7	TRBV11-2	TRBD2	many	CASSPLAGVYEQYF	TGTGCCAGCTCCCCCTTAGCGGGGGTTTACGAGCAGTACTTC
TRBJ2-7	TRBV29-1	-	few	CSILRGYEQYF	TGCAGCATTCTAAGGGGCTACGAGCAGTACTTC
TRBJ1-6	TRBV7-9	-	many	CASSPPRGQGNSPLHF	TGTGCCAGCAGCCCGCCCAGAGGGCAGGGGAATTCACCCCTCCACTTT
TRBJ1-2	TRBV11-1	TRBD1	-	CASSPYRDSLPNYGYTF	TGTGCCAGCAGCCCTTACCGGGACAGCCTTCCTAACTATGGCTACACCTTC
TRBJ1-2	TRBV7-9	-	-	CASSLSQDRTDYGYTF	TGTGCCAGCAGCTTAAGTCAGGATCGGACAGACTATGGCTACACCTTC
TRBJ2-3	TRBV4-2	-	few	CASSQVPKGSSTDTQYF	TGTGCCAGCAGCCAAGTACCCAAAGGTTCCAGCACAGATACGCAGTATTTT
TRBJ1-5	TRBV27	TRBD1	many	CASSGTGRQPQHF	TGTGCCAGCAGTGGGACAGGGAGGCAGCCCCAGCATTTT
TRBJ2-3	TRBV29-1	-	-	CSATQGSDTQYF	TGCAGCGCCACACAGGGTTCTGATACGCAGTATTTT
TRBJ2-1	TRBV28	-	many	CASTTGGWGNEQFF	TGTGCCAGTACCACCGGGGGTTGGGGAAATGAGCAGTTCTTC
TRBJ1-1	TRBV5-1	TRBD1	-	CASSRTGVTEAFF	TGCGCCAGCAGCCGCACAGGGGTGACTGAAGCTTTCTTT
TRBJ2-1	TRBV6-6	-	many	CASSYAGLYNEQFF	TGTGCCAGCAGTTACGCGGGGTTGTACAATGAGCAGTTCTTC
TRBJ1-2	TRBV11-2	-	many	CASTGGAGRYTF	TGTGCCAGCACCGGGGGGGCAGGGCGCTACACCTTC
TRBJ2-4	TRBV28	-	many	CASSSPAEVKNIQYF	TGTGCCAGCAGTTCCCCGGCGGAGGTCAAAAACATTCAGTACTTC
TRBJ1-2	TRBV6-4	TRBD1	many	CASSADRGFNYGYTF	TGTGCCAGCAGTGCCGACAGGGGGTTTAACTATGGCTACACCTTC
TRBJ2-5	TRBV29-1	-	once	CSFLGSWETQYF	TGCAGCTTTCTGGGGTCCTGGGAGACCCAGTACTTC
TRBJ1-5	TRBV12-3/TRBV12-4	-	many	CASSSEGQPQHF	TGTGCCAGCAGTTCAGAGGGTCAGCCCCAGCATTTT
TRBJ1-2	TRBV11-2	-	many	CASSLDTVLGYTF	TGTGCCAGCAGCTTAGATACGGTATTGGGCTACACCTTC
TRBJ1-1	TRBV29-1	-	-	CSVEGGDTEAFF	TGCAGCGTTGAAGGGGGGGACACTGAAGCTTTCTTT
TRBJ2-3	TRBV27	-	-	CASSLGQRAIDTQYF	TGTGCCAGCAGTTTGGGCCAGAGGGCGATAGATACGCAGTATTTT
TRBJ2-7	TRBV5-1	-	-	CASSISSYEQYF	TGCGCCAGCAGCATTTCGTCCTACGAGCAGTACTTC
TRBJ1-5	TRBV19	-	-	CARSPHYQPQHF	TGTGCCAGAAGTCCACATTATCAGCCCCAGCATTTT
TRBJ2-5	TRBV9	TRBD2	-	CASSVDGGVEETQYF	TGTGCCAGCAGCGTAGATGGGGGGGTGGAAGAGACCCAGTACTTC
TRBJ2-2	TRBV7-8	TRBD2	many	CASSLGGVLAGRLTGELFF	TGTGCCAGCAGCCTAGGGGGGGTACTAGCGGGGCGTCTCACCGGGGAGCTGTTTTTT
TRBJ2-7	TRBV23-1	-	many	CASSQSGRGNYEQYF	TGCGCCAGCAGTCAATCGGGCCGCGGTAACTACGAGCAGTACTTC
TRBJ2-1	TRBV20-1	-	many	CSQKSQATNEQFF	TGCAGTCAAAAATCCCAGGCTACAAATGAGCAGTTCTTC
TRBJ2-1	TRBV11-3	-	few	CASSLGSALNNEQFF	TGTGCCAGCAGCTTAGGAAGCGCGCTCAACAATGAGCAGTTCTTC
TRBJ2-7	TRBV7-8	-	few	CASRPQGHLEQYF	TGTGCCAGCAGACCACAGGGACACCTCGAGCAGTACTTC
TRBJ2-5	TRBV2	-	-	CASSEGFPGSQETQYF	TGTGCCAGCAGTGAAGGGTTTCCGGGGTCCCAAGAGACCCAGTACTTC
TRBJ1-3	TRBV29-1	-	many	CSVERAGAGNTIYF	TGCAGCGTTGAAAGGGCAGGGGCTGGAAACACCATATATTTT
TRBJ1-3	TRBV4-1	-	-	CASSQGPQGSPQFGNTIYF	TGCGCCAGCAGCCAAGGCCCACAGGGATCTCCGCAGTTTGGAAACACCATATATTTT
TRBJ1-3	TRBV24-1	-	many	CATAPGGRGSGNTIYF	TGTGCCACCGCCCCCGGGGGCCGCGGCTCTGGAAACACCATATATTTT
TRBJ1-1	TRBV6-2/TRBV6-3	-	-	CASRDWTEAFF	TGTGCCAGCAGAGACTGGACTGAAGCTTTCTTT
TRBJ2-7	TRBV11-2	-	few	CASSPTGPYEQYF	TGTGCCAGCAGCCCTACAGGCCCCTACGAGCAGTACTTC